Detailed here is one TCR beta chain. V was cut by 0 bases and J by 2 bases, with 12 bases left in between. The CDR3 covers 16 residues. CDR1 and CDR2 (germline): SGHDN, FVKESK. These data are taken from a study of OX40 agonist ivuxolimab in advanced cancers. TCRdb's copy holds only in-frame clones and misses some; the assay was immunoSEQ multiplex PCR. This table has some 57,000 clones, approximately 87% appearing once. The chain recombines TRBV14 with TRBJ2-3; tentative D call: TRBD2 (6 bases). The material was CD4+ or CD8+ T cells sorted from blood, obtained in a trial of the OX40 agonist ivuxolimab. This sequence was found in an adult with an advanced solid tumor such as melanoma, head and neck, liver or kidney cancer. CDR3 region: CASSQDLERATDTQYF. In DNA form, the CDR3 reads TGTGCCAGCAGCCAAGATCTGGAGCGGGCCACAGATACGCAGTATTTT.